These T cell receptor beta chains were read from a single sample in a study of regulatory T cells in long-lasting Graves disease. Using its own MiXCR run on the multiplex PCR reads, TCRdb lists one record per CDR3 protein. The data show a few hundred thousand distinct CDR3 sequences, 16% seen once. These data were also filed under a second study, of T cells in Graves' hyperthyroidism and ophthalmopathy.

The input for sequencing was peripheral blood mononuclear cells (PBMCs), taken at new diagnosis, from a patient treated with antithyroid drugs. These receptors came from a man in his forties with Graves disease. Both conserved end residues are part of each CDR3. The D gene is left open where the match is weak. A row's size may be missing; if present it is once, few, many or a size class.

v_gene: TRBV5-6; d_gene: TRBD1; j_gene: TRBJ1-5; abundance: -; CDR3nt: TGTGCCAGCAGCCACGGCGTTCCACAGGGGTTAGGTCAGCCCCAGCATTTT; CDR3aa: CASSHGVPQGLGQPQHF
v_gene: TRBV6-6; d_gene: -; j_gene: TRBJ1-1; abundance: -; CDR3nt: TGTGCCAGCAGTTACTCGCAGGGATACACTGAAGCTTTCTTT; CDR3aa: CASSYSQGYTEAFF
v_gene: TRBV7-6; d_gene: -; j_gene: TRBJ2-3; abundance: many; CDR3nt: TGTGCCAGCAGCTTAAGAGGGGCTATGACAGATACGCAGTATTTT; CDR3aa: CASSLRGAMTDTQYF
v_gene: TRBV12-5; d_gene: -; j_gene: TRBJ2-7; abundance: -; CDR3nt: TGTGCTAGTGGTTTGGTATTAAGGGGACCCGGGACAAGCTCCTACGAGCAGTACTTC; CDR3aa: CASGLVLRGPGTSSYEQYF
v_gene: TRBV20-1; d_gene: -; j_gene: TRBJ1-2; abundance: few; CDR3nt: TGCAGTGCTAGAGAGGAGGTTAACTATGGCTACACCTTC; CDR3aa: CSAREEVNYGYTF
v_gene: TRBV7-3; d_gene: -; j_gene: TRBJ1-3; abundance: -; CDR3nt: TGTGCCAGCAGCTTTGACAGCCGCTCTGGAAACACCATATATTTT; CDR3aa: CASSFDSRSGNTIYF
v_gene: TRBV4-2; d_gene: TRBD1; j_gene: TRBJ1-4; abundance: -; CDR3nt: TGTGCCAGCAGCCAAGATAGGATATTGGACAGGCGGAATGAAAAACTGTTTTTT; CDR3aa: CASSQDRILDRRNEKLFF
v_gene: TRBV7-9; d_gene: -; j_gene: TRBJ2-7; abundance: many; CDR3nt: TGTGCCAGCAGCTCAACAGGGCCTCTCTACGAGCAGTACTTC; CDR3aa: CASSSTGPLYEQYF
v_gene: TRBV12-3/TRBV12-4; d_gene: -; j_gene: TRBJ2-2; abundance: -; CDR3nt: TGTGCCAGCATTGGAGTGGTTAGCACCGGGGAGCTGTTTTTT; CDR3aa: CASIGVVSTGELFF
v_gene: TRBV24-1; d_gene: -; j_gene: TRBJ1-1; abundance: -; CDR3nt: TGTGCCACCAGTGATGTAATGAACACTGAAGCTTTCTTT; CDR3aa: CATSDVMNTEAFF
v_gene: TRBV20-1; d_gene: TRBD1; j_gene: TRBJ2-5; abundance: many; CDR3nt: TGCAGTGCTAGAGAACTCGGCAGGGGGTTTGAGACCCAGTACTTC; CDR3aa: CSARELGRGFETQYF
v_gene: TRBV28; d_gene: -; j_gene: TRBJ2-5; abundance: many; CDR3nt: TGTGCCAGCAGTTTATCCCCAGGGTCTCAGGCATGGACCCAGTACTTC; CDR3aa: CASSLSPGSQAWTQYF
v_gene: TRBV3-1; d_gene: TRBD2; j_gene: TRBJ2-7; abundance: many; CDR3nt: TGTGCCAGCAGCCCCCGGGGGGGAAGGGAGCAGTACTTC; CDR3aa: CASSPRGGREQYF
v_gene: TRBV20-1; d_gene: -; j_gene: TRBJ1-1; abundance: many; CDR3nt: TGCAGTGCGACTGTGGAGGGGGACACTGAAGCTTTCTTT; CDR3aa: CSATVEGDTEAFF
v_gene: TRBV2; d_gene: TRBD2; j_gene: TRBJ2-4; abundance: many; CDR3nt: TGTGCCAGCAGTGAAGGACTAGCGGGGGGGCGAAGGAACATTCAGTACTTC; CDR3aa: CASSEGLAGGRRNIQYF
v_gene: TRBV3-1; d_gene: -; j_gene: TRBJ2-5; abundance: many; CDR3nt: TGTGCCAGCAGCCACCACCAGGTGAAGACCCAGTACTTC; CDR3aa: CASSHHQVKTQYF
v_gene: TRBV14; d_gene: -; j_gene: TRBJ1-5; abundance: -; CDR3nt: TGTGCCAGCAGCGAGGAGAGGGGCCTCAATCAGCCCCAGCATTTT; CDR3aa: CASSEERGLNQPQHF
v_gene: TRBV4-1; d_gene: -; j_gene: TRBJ2-2; abundance: many; CDR3nt: TGCGCCAGCAGCCAAGAGGCGGACGTGAACACCGGGGAGCTGTTTTTT; CDR3aa: CASSQEADVNTGELFF
v_gene: TRBV20-1; d_gene: -; j_gene: TRBJ2-6; abundance: few; CDR3nt: TGCAGTGCTAGAAAGGGGTACGGCTCTGGGGCCAACGTCCTGACTTTC; CDR3aa: CSARKGYGSGANVLTF
v_gene: TRBV6-1; d_gene: -; j_gene: TRBJ1-5; abundance: many; CDR3nt: TGTGCCAGCATTTCTAGCCTCTGGTCAACAGGATCCGACCAGCCCCAGCATTTT; CDR3aa: CASISSLWSTGSDQPQHF
v_gene: TRBV6-1; d_gene: TRBD1; j_gene: TRBJ2-7; abundance: -; CDR3nt: TGTGCCAGCAGTGACTTGGGACAGGGCTACGAGCAGTACTTC; CDR3aa: CASSDLGQGYEQYF
v_gene: TRBV5-1; d_gene: -; j_gene: TRBJ2-3; abundance: many; CDR3nt: TGCGCCAGCAGCTTGGCACGGCTGCCTGGCACAGATACGCAGTATTTT; CDR3aa: CASSLARLPGTDTQYF
v_gene: TRBV5-1; d_gene: -; j_gene: TRBJ2-5; abundance: -; CDR3nt: TGCGCCAGCAGCTTGTTTTCTCGGGGACAAGAGACCCAGTACTTC; CDR3aa: CASSLFSRGQETQYF
v_gene: TRBV11-2; d_gene: -; j_gene: TRBJ2-7; abundance: many; CDR3nt: TGTGCCAGCAGCTTAGCAGGGGGGGGCTCCGAGCAGTACTTC; CDR3aa: CASSLAGGGSEQYF
v_gene: TRBV27; d_gene: -; j_gene: TRBJ1-1; abundance: few; CDR3nt: TGTGCCAGCAGTTCAGCGGGCAGGGGTGGGGACACTGAAGCTTTCTTT; CDR3aa: CASSSAGRGGDTEAFF